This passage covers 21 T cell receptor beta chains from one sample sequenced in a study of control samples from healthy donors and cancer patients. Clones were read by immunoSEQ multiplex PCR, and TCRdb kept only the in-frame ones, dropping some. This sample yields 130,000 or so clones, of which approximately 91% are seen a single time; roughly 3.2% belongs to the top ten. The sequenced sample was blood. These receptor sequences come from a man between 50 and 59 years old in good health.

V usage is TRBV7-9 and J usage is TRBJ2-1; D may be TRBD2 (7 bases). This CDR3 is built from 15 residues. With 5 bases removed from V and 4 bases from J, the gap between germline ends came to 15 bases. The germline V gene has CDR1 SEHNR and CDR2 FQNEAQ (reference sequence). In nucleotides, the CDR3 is TGTGCCAGCAGCAATAGCCGGGGGGCATACAATGAGCAGTTCTTC. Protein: CASSNSRGAYNEQFF.

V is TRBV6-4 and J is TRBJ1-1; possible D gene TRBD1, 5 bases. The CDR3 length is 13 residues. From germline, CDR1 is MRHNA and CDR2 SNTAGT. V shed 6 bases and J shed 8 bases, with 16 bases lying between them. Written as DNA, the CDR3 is TGTGCCAGCAGGGCCGGGACGGGCAGGGAAGCTTTCTTT. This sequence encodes CASRAGTGREAFF.

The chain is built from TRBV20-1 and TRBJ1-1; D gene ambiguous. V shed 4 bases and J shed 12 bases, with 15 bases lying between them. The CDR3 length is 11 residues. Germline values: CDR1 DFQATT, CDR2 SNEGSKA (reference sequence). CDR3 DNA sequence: TGCAGTGCTACCCCTAATCCCCAATCTTTCTTT. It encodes CSATPNPQSFF.

CDR3 residues: CASSLSGFSYNEQFF. In DNA form, the CDR3 reads TGTGCCAGCAGCTTGTCAGGGTTCTCCTACAATGAGCAGTTCTTC. The V and J genes are TRBV5-4 and TRBJ2-1, with D perhaps matching TRBD1 (5 bases). The length of the CDR3 is 15 residues. The germline gives CDR1 SGHNT, CDR2 YYREEE (reference sequence). Trimming shortened V by 1 base and J by 0 bases, and 8 bases separated the two germline ends.

Here the CDR3 reads CSVPEWDSYEQYF. The CDR3 bases are TGCAGCGTCCCCGAGTGGGACAGCTACGAGCAGTACTTC. The rearrangement links TRBV29-1 to TRBJ2-7; TRBD1 matches 7 bases. This CDR3 is 13 amino acids long. Germline V gene data show CDR1 as SQVTM and CDR2 as ANQGSEA. With V trimmed by 6 bases and J by 3 bases, 8 bases remained unmatched.

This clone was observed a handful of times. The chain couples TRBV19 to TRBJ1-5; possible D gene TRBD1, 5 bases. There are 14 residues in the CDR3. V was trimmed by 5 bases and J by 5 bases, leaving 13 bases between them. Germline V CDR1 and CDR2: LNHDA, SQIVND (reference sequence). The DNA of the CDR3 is TGTGCCAGTAGTCGGGGACCGAGCGATCAGCCCCAGCATTTT. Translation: CASSRGPSDQPQHF.

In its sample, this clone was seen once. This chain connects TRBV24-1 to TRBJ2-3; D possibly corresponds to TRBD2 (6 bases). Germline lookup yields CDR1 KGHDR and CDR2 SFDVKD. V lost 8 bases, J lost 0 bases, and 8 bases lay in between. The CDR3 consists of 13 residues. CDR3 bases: TGTGCCACCACCAGCGGGAGCACAGATACGCAGTATTTT. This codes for CATTSGSTDTQYF.

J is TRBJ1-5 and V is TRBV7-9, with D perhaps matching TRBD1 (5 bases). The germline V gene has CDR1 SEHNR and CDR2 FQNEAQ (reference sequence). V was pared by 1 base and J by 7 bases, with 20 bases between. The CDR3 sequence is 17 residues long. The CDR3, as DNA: TGTGCCAGCAGCTTAGGTCAGGGAGGTTCTTTAGGGCAGCCCCAGCATTTT. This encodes CASSLGQGGSLGQPQHF.

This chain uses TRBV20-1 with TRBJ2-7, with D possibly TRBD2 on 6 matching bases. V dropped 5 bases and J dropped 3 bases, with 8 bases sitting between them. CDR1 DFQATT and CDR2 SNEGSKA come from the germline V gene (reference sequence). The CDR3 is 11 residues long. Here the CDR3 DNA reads TGCAGTGCTCCGGGGGACTACGAGCAGTACTTC. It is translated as CSAPGDYEQYF.

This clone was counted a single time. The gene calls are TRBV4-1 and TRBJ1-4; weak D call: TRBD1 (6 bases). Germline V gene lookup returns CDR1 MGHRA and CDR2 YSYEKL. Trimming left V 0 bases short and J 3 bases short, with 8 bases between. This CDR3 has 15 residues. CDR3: CASSQDRGSNEKLFF. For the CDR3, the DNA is TGCGCCAGCAGCCAAGACAGGGGTTCTAATGAAAAACTGTTTTTT.

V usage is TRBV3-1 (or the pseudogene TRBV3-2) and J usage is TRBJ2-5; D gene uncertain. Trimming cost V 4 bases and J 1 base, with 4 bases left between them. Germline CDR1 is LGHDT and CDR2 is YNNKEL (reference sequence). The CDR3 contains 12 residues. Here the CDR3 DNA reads TGTGCCAGCAGCCTTTTCCAAGAGACCCAGTACTTC. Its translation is CASSLFQETQYF.

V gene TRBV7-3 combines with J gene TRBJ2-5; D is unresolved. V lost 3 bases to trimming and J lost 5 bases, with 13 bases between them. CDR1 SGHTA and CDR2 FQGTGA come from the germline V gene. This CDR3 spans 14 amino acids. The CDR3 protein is CASSLGPAGETQYF. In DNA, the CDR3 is TGTGCCAGCAGCTTGGGTCCGGCAGGCGAGACCCAGTACTTC.

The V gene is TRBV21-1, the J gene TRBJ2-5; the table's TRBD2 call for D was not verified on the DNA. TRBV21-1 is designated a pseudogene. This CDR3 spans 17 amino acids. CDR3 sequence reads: CASSKAKTSGGFETQYF. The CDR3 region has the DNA TGTGCCAGCAGCAAAGCGAAGACTAGCGGGGGTTTTGAGACCCAGTACTTC.

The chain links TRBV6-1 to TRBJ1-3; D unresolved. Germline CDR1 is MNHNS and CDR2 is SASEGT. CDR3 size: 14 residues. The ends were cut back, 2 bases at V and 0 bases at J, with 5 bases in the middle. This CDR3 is CASSEKFSGNTIYF. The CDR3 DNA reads TGTGCCAGCAGTGAAAAATTCTCTGGAAACACCATATATTTT.

CDR3 in DNA: TGTGCCCTGAAGGTGGCCACCGGGGAGCTGTTTTTT. Translation: CALKVATGELFF. The chain is built from TRBV30 and TRBJ2-2; no firm D call. Trimming took off 8 bases at V and 4 bases at J, with 11 bases between the two ends. CDR3 length: 12 amino acids. The V gene's germline CDR1 is GTSNPN and CDR2 SVGIG (reference sequence). The whole variable domain, remainder taken from reference TRBV30 and TRBJ2-2, is SQTIHQWPATLVQPVGSPLSLECTVEGTSNPNLYWYRQAAGRGLQLLFYSVGIGQISSEVPQNLSASRPQDRQFILSSKKLLLSDSGFYLCALKVATGELFFGEGSRLTVL.

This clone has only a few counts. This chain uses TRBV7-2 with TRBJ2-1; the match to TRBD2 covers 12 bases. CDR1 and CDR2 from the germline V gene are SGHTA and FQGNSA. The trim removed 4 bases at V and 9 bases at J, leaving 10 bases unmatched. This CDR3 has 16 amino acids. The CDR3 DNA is TGTGCCAGCAGCTCCTACCTAGCGGGGGGGTGGAGTGAGCAGTTCTTC. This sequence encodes CASSSYLAGGWSEQFF.

The CDR3 DNA reads as TGTGCCAGCAGAGCGGGGGGGCCGATACAGACCCAGTACTTC. Its translation: CASRAGGPIQTQYF. J is TRBJ2-5 and V is TRBV6-5, with 10 bases identical to TRBD2. There are 14 residues in the CDR3. Germline loops: CDR1 MNHEY, CDR2 SVGAGI. With 6 bases clipped from V and 6 bases from J, the junction kept 7 bases outside the gene matches.

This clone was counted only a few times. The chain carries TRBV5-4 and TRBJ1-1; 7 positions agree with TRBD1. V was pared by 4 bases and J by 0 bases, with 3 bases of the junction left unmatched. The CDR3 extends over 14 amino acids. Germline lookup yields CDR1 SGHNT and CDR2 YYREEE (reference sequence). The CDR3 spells CASSGGQLNTEAFF. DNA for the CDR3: TGTGCCAGCAGCGGGGGACAGTTGAACACTGAAGCTTTCTTT. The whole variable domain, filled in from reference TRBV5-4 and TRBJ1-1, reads ETGVTQSPTHLIKTRGQQVTLRCSSQSGHNTVSWYQQALGQGPQFIFQYYREEENGRGNFPPRFSGLQFPNYSSELNVNALELDDSALYLCASSGGQLNTEAFFGQGTRLTVV.

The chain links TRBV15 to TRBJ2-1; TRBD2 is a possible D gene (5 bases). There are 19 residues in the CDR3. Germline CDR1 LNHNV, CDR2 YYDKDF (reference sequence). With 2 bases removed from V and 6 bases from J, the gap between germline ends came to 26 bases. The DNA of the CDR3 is TGTGCCACCAGCAGACTTCCCCCTGGGTCGGCTTTTACTAGCAATGAGCAGTTCTTC. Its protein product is CATSRLPPGSAFTSNEQFF.

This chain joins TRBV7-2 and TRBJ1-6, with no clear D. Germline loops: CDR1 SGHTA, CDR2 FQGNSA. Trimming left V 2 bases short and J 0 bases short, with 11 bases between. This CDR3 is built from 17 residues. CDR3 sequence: CASSLISLSSYNSPLHF. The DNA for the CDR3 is TGTGCCAGCAGCTTAATAAGTCTAAGCTCCTATAATTCACCCCTCCACTTT. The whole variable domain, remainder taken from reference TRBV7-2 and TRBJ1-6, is GAGVSQSPSNKVTEKGKDVELRCDPISGHTALYWYRQSLGQGLEFLIYFQGNSAPDKSGLPSDRFSAERTGGSVSTLTIQRTQQEDSAVYLCASSLISLSSYNSPLHFGNGTRLTVT.

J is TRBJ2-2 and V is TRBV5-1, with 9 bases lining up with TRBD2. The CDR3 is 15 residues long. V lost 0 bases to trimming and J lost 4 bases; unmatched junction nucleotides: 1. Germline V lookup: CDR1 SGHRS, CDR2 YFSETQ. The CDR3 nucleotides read TGCGCCAGCAGCTTGGAAGCGGGGGGCACCGGGGAGCTGTTTTTT. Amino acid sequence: CASSLEAGGTGELFF. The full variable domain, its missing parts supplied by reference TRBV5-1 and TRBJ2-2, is KAGVTQTPRYLIKTRGQQVTLSCSPISGHRSVSWYQQTPGQGLQFLFEYFSETQRNKGNFPGRFSGRQFSNSRSEMNVSTLELGDSALYLCASSLEAGGTGELFFGEGSRLTVL.